Below, one T cell receptor (beta chain) is given with its context. Antigen specificity is unknown. Total RNA from whole blood was isolated with no T cell sorting. Both the TCRalpha cDNA and the TCRbeta cDNA were taken through two nested PCRs, lasting about 15 and 9 cycles. TCRdb reprocessed the 5' RACE reads, with one entry per CDR3 protein and no DNA. In all, the sample yields about 99,000 distinct CDR3 sequences. The sample is drawn from a study of monozygotic twins with inflammatory bowel disease. Whole-study findings and limits: The data gave no support to a single strong IBD-associated signal or clonotype. With inverse Simpson as the measure, TCRbeta diversity was lower in IBD patients than in healthy co-twins.

This CDR3 has 14 residues. The germline V gene encodes CDR1 SNHLY and CDR2 FYNNEI. The sequenced sample consisted of blood. The clonotype originates from a human donor with ulcerative colitis or Crohn's disease, or a healthy co-twin of an affected twin (not recorded which). The rearrangement links TRBV2 to TRBJ2-7. CDR3 amino acids: CASSVGQGTYEQYF.